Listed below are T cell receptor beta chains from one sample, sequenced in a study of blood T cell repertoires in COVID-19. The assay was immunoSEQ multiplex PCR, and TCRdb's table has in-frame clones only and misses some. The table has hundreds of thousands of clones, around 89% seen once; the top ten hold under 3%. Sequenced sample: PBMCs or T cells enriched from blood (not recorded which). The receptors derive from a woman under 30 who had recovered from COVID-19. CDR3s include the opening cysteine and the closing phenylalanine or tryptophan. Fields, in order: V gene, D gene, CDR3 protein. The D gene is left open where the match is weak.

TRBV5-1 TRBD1 CASSYQGARGYTF
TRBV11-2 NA CASSDGTQVTYEQYF
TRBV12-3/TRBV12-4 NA CASSLMAGRSQYF
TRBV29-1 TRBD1 CSVEGQGDFYTF
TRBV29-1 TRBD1 CSVGTGVNYGYTF
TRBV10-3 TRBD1 CAIKSGTGPSGELFF
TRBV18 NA CASSPLSVQETQYF
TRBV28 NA CASSSTRGGRETQYF
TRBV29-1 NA CSVEVVSAGTDTQYF
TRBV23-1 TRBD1 CASSLGQGPYNSPLHF
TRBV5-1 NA CASSFQQSYNSPLHF
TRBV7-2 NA CASSLDPRSTDTQYF
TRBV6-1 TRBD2 CASSDLTSRSWSYEQYF
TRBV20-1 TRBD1 CSASLSWTGLYGYTF
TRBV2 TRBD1 CASRQGAFSGNTIYF
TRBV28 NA CASIGESQPQHF
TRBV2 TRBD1 CASKLTGGRNTEAFF
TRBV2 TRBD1 CASSDPIQGSDTGELFF
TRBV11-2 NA CASSLLDLLPGDTQYF
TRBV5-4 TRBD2 CASSPGLAPGELFF
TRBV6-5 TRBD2 CASSRGTSGYNEQFF
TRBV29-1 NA CSVDQAYGYTF
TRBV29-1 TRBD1 CSVATGGLAFF
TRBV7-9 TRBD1 CASSLQGAGNTIYF
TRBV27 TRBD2 CASSPAQAGGTSTDTQYF
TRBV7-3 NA CASSATGTPNSGNTIYF
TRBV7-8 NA CASSRGRTDSYTF
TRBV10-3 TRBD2 CAIRTGTSGGGNEQFF
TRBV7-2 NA CASSLAGTFNSPLHF
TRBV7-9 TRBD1 CASSLATGFQDTQYF
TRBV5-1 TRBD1 CASSPSGDRVDEQFF